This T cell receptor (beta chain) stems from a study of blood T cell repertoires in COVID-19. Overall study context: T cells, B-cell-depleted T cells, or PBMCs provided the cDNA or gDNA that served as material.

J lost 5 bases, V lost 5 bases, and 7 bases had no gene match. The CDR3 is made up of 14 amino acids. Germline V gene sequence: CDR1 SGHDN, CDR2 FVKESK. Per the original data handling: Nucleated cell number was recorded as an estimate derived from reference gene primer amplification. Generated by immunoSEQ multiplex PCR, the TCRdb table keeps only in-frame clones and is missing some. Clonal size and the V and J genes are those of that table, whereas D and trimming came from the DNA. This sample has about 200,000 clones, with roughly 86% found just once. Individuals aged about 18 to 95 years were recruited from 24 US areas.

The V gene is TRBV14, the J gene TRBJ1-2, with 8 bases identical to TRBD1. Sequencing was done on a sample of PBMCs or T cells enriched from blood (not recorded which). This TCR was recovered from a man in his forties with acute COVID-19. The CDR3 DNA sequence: TGTGCCAGCAGCGACCGACAGGGGCGGTATGGCTACACCTTC. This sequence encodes CASSDRQGRYGYTF.